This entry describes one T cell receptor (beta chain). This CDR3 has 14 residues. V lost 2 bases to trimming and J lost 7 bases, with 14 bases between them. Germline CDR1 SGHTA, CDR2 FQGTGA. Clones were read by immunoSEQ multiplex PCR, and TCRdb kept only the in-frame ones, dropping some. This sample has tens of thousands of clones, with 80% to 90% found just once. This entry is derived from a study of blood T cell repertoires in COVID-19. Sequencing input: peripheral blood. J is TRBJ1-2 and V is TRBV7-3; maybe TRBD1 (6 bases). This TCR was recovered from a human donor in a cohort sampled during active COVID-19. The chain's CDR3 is CASSLGGAIGGYTF. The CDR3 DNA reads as TGTGCCAGCAGCTTAGGGGGGGCAATCGGTGGCTACACCTTC. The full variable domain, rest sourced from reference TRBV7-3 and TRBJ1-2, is GAGVSQTPSNKVTEKGKYVELRCDPISGHTALYWYRQSLGQGPEFLIYFQGTGAADDSGLPNDRFFAVRPEGSVSTLKIQRTERGDSAVYLCASSLGGAIGGYTFGSGTRLTVV.